This TCR beta chain was profiled in a study of T cells in Graves' hyperthyroidism and ophthalmopathy (dated by TCRdb to about 2019). For the study in its entirety: To identify distinguishing TCR V-J signatures, a discovery cohort of some 99 patients was used, comprising 40 to 45 with Graves' ophthalmopathy and roughly 60 with stable Graves' hyperthyroidism. The paper reports TCR Vbeta CDR3 sequencing of roughly 140 peripheral blood samples: 43 ophthalmopathy, under 80 hyperthyroidism and approximately 17 progressor patients. Thyroid tissue and blood T-cell repertoires from about 6 Graves' hyperthyroidism patients were also compared in the study. An independent validation cohort of some 18 hyperthyroidism patients and roughly 16 patients who later progressed to ophthalmopathy tested prospective prediction of ophthalmopathy. The 100 discovery patients were randomly divided into training and test sets at a 7:3 ratio. Once sampling was done, hyperthyroidism patients were given methimazole at a starting dose of 30 mg daily, whereas ophthalmopathy patients were given high-dose intravenous methylprednisolone. Broad study findings and their caveats: A 13 V-J signature model separated ophthalmopathy from stable hyperthyroidism, with approximately 87% sensitivity and 81.08% specificity in cross-validation and 80%/75% in testing. Most expanded thyroid clonotypes (frequency above 0.001) were also detected in blood, a finding suggesting that blood repertoires may reflect thyroid immune responses. No statistical method was used to fix the sample size in advance, and group allocation was not hidden from the investigators. In validation, progression to ophthalmopathy was predicted by the model with almost 71% sensitivity and 72.22% specificity, a median of 6.5 months before onset.

Exclusion was applied to patients with uncontrolled infections, other autoimmune diseases, pregnancy or lactation. Diagnoses were based on clinical symptoms, serum thyroxine and TRAb, thyroid ultrasound and orbital computed tomography. Total RNA was extracted with Trizol reagent, and quality was checked on an Agilent 2100 Bioanalyzer. The germline V gene (reference sequence) sets CDR1 to SEHNR and CDR2 to FQNEAQ. The junction shows trimming of 7 bases on V and 6 bases on J, plus 15 bases between the germline ends. The CDR3 runs 13 residues from the cysteine to the phenylalanine. The CDR3 DNA has 39 bases and is translated from base 1. TCR beta CDR3 regions were amplified from RNA transcripts. For the first round of RT-PCR on the TCR CDR3, the HTBI primer set was used together with the Qiagen OneStep RT-PCR kit. A second multiplex PCR round built the libraries, followed by size selection and purification. Paired-end sequencing of the libraries was performed with 100 bp reads on an Illumina HiSeq2000. The original methods were these. Raw data were processed with SOAPnuke, discarding reads with adapters, uncalled bases, mean Phred below 15, or no exact constant-primer or identifier match. COPE v1.2.5 was used to merge the high-quality paired reads, and each unique nucleotide sequence was defined as a clonotype. MiTCR v1.1 was used to align the clonotypes against IMGT TRBV, TRBD and TRBJ reference segments. Analysis was restricted to V-J combinations with a frequency above 0.0001, which covered 99% to 99.2% of repertoires. The TCS score was defined as F50 (clonal expansion) divided by E x V (chaos), with BLOSUM62-based TCRdist calculated between CDR3 peptides within each V-J. Welch's t-statistics and random forest reduced 450 to 600 V-J features to roughly 13, which were used in a naive Bayes classifier (R e1071). The Morisita-Horn index was used to measure how similar the thyroid and blood repertoires were. TCRdb's own reprocessing of the public reads used fastp at Q25 and MiXCR and kept productive beta chains. Each record represents a unique CDR3 protein, reported with the most common genes and DNA among its rows. None of the V and J calls come from the authors' own analysis; TCRdb made them. The sample table records hundreds of thousands of distinct CDR3 sequences; approximately 42% of these occur just once. Of the sample, more than 7% falls within the top ten clones.

Of note for this clonotype: Which antigen it targets is not known. One base away there is no much larger clone; base qualities are not given.

The sequence derives from an adult man with Graves' disease, either hyperthyroidism or ophthalmopathy (not recorded which). The material sequenced was peripheral blood or thyroid tissue (not recorded which). Here the chain combines TRBV7-9 and TRBJ1-2; TRBD1 is a possible D gene, resting on 6 matching bases. In nucleotides, the sequence is TGTGCCAGCACAGTAACAGGGAATCATGGCTACACCTTC. This sequence encodes CASTVTGNHGYTF.